This passage covers 27 T cell receptor beta chains from one sample sequenced in a study of shared clonotypes between healthy human individuals. Measured with immunoSEQ multiplex PCR; TCRdb has only the in-frame clones, and not every one. The table has around 700,000 clones, more than 70% seen once. Specimen: memory CD4+ T cells sorted from blood. The subset is: CD45RA-negative fraction. All receptors come from a woman aged 25 to 45 in good health.

This clone was seen many times. The J gene is TRBJ2-1, the V gene TRBV9, with 10 bases lining up with TRBD2. Germline V gene sequence: CDR1 SGDLS, CDR2 YYNGEE. The junction had 4 bases not matched to a gene; V was cut back by 0 bases and J by 1 base. The CDR3 sequence is 17 residues long. The CDR3 reads CASSVGLAGASYNEQFF. The DNA for the CDR3 is TGTGCCAGCAGCGTAGGTCTAGCGGGAGCTTCCTACAATGAGCAGTTCTTC.

V is TRBV27 and J is TRBJ2-7, with TRBD1 matching 9 bases. This CDR3 region has 15 residues. J gave up 4 bases and V 0 bases, and 4 bases lay outside the gene matches. Germline CDR1 MNHEY, CDR2 SMNVEV (reference sequence). For the CDR3, the DNA is TGTGCCAGCAGTTTATCGACAGGGACAGGGTACGAGCAGTACTTC. It yields the protein CASSLSTGTGYEQYF.

This chain uses TRBV29-1 with TRBJ2-3; tentative D call: TRBD1 (6 bases). Germline V gives CDR1 SQVTM, CDR2 ANQGSEA. The CDR3 runs to 16 residues. V was shortened by 7 bases and J by 2 bases, with 22 bases between the two germline ends. CDR3 sequence reads: CSALRDISYSTDTQYF. The DNA of the CDR3 is TGCAGCGCCCTCCGGGACATATCGTACTCCACAGATACGCAGTATTTT.

This chain connects TRBV5-1 to TRBJ2-1, with D perhaps being TRBD1 or TRBD2 (6 bases each). This CDR3 region has 15 residues. Germline V gene data show CDR1 as SGHRS and CDR2 as YFSETQ. V was clipped by 4 bases and J by 4 bases, with 15 bases between them. For the CDR3, the DNA is TGCGCCAGCAGCCTGGACAGACTAGATTACAATGAGCAGTTCTTC. Protein product: CASSLDRLDYNEQFF. Drawing the rest from reference TRBV5-1 and TRBJ2-1, the complete variable domain is KAGVTQTPRYLIKTRGQQVTLSCSPISGHRSVSWYQQTPGQGLQFLFEYFSETQRNKGNFPGRFSGRQFSNSRSEMNVSTLELGDSALYLCASSLDRLDYNEQFFGPGTRLTVL.

This clone came up many times. The CDR3: CASTTDRGGEKLFF. CDR3 DNA: TGTGCCAGCACAACGGATCGCGGGGGTGAAAAACTGTTTTTT. This chain connects TRBV28 to TRBJ1-4, with D perhaps matching TRBD1 (5 bases). Germline CDR1 and CDR2: MDHEN and SYDVKM. This CDR3 contains 14 residues. The V gene lost 7 bases and the J gene lost 7 bases, with 16 bases spanning the gap.

The chain is built from TRBV29-1 and TRBJ2-3; possible D gene TRBD1, 6 bases. Germline CDR1 is SQVTM and CDR2 is ANQGSEA. Trimming pared 4 bases from V and 1 base from J, leaving 9 bases between. CDR3 length: 13 amino acids. The CDR3 here is CSVGNRGTDTQYF. CDR3 coding DNA: TGCAGCGTTGGGAACAGGGGCACAGATACGCAGTATTTT.

The genes are TRBV5-1 and TRBJ2-1, with 10 bases that match TRBD1. CDR1 is SGHRS, CDR2 YFSETQ, per germline. V gave up 5 bases and J gave up 8 bases; unmatched junction bases: 7. The CDR3 has 14 residues. Here the CDR3 reads CASSWQDRGDEQFF. CDR3 DNA sequence: TGCGCCAGCAGTTGGCAGGACAGGGGGGATGAGCAGTTCTTC.

The table lists this clone with a count of one. This chain connects TRBV25-1 to TRBJ1-4; no clear D. In germline, CDR1 is MGHDK, CDR2 SYGVNS. V lost 4 bases, J lost 4 bases, and 16 bases lay in between. The CDR3 has 16 amino acids. CDR3 sequence (DNA): TGTGCCAGCAGTGGGCTCGGGGTCCTCTTTAATGAAAAACTGTTTTTT. Translation: CASSGLGVLFNEKLFF.

V gene TRBV4-1 combines with J gene TRBJ2-1; a weak D match, TRBD2 (7 bases). This CDR3 has 17 residues. Germline CDR1 is MGHRA and CDR2 is YSYEKL. V was pared by 4 bases and J by 7 bases, with 23 bases between. The CDR3 region has the DNA TGCGCCAGCAGCCCCTATCCAGCGGGACACCTCGGGAATGAGCAGTTCTTC. It codes for CASSPYPAGHLGNEQFF.

This sequence joins TRBV6-1 and TRBJ1-1, with D possibly being TRBD1 (5 bases). The CDR3 extends over 15 amino acids. Germline V gene lookup returns CDR1 MNHNS and CDR2 SASEGT. With 7 bases removed from V and 3 bases from J, the gap between germline ends came to 18 bases. CDR3 sequence (DNA): TGTGCCAGCACCGATTCCCGGGGCGCACACACTGAAGCTTTCTTT. This sequence encodes CASTDSRGAHTEAFF.

V and J are TRBV18 and TRBJ2-7; no clear D gene. Per germline, CDR1 KGHSH and CDR2 LQKENI. The CDR3 length is 14 residues. Trimming shortened V by 1 base and J by 2 bases, and 9 bases separated the two germline ends. CDR3 protein: CASSPRSAAYEQYF. The CDR3 coding sequence is TGTGCCAGCTCACCACGGAGTGCCGCCTACGAGCAGTACTTC.

V is TRBV4-1 and J is TRBJ1-3; D perhaps matches TRBD1 (5 bases). Trimming left V 2 bases short and J 4 bases short, with 9 bases between. The CDR3 is 14 amino acids. Per the germline V gene, CDR1 is MGHRA and CDR2 is YSYEKL. The CDR3 reads CASSQQGQGNTIYF. As DNA, the CDR3 is TGCGCCAGCAGCCAACAGGGCCAGGGAAACACCATATATTTT.

The J gene is TRBJ1-2, the V gene TRBV28, with D perhaps matching TRBD1 (6 bases). Trimming left V 6 bases short and J 4 bases short, with 24 bases between. The CDR3 covers 17 residues. Germline loops: CDR1 MDHEN, CDR2 SYDVKM. This CDR3 reads CASSLGTIEGRLYGYTF. The CDR3 coding sequence is TGTGCCAGCAGCCTTGGGACAATCGAAGGACGGCTCTATGGCTACACCTTC.

About this clone itself: Distinct nucleotide sequences in the sample also encode this CDR3. The chain has TRBV20-1 and TRBJ2-1, with D perhaps TRBD2 (5 bases). Germline V gives CDR1 DFQATT, CDR2 SNEGSKA (reference sequence). CDR3 length: 10 amino acids. Trimming removed 6 bases from V and 10 bases from J, with 10 bases in between. In DNA, the CDR3 is TGCAGTGCCATAGACTACGAGCAGTTCTTC. It yields the protein CSAIDYEQFF.

V usage is TRBV9 and J usage is TRBJ1-6; 10 bases fit TRBD1. The CDR3 extends over 15 amino acids. Germline CDR1 is SGDLS and CDR2 is YYNGEE. The junction had 3 bases not matched to a gene; V was cut back by 3 bases and J by 6 bases. The CDR3 is CASSAGDRGNSPLHF. CDR3 nucleotide sequence: TGTGCCAGCAGCGCAGGGGACAGGGGTAATTCACCCCTCCACTTT.

This clone appeared a few times. This chain connects TRBV28 to TRBJ2-7; 10 bases are shared with TRBD2. Germline CDR1 is MDHEN and CDR2 is SYDVKM. CDR3 length: 13 amino acids. V lost 8 bases to trimming and J lost 5 bases; unmatched junction nucleotides: 6. The CDR3 DNA sequence: TGTGCCAGCTTACTAGCGGGAAGGAACGAGCAGTACTTC. This sequence encodes CASLLAGRNEQYF. Supplemented by reference TRBV28 and TRBJ2-7, the full variable domain reads DVKVTQSSRYLVKRTGEKVFLECVQDMDHENMFWYRQDPGLGLRLIYFSYDVKMKEKGDIPEGYSVSREKKERFSLILESASTNQTSMYLCASLLAGRNEQYFGPGTRLTVT.

V is TRBV4-1 and J is TRBJ2-7; 7 bases align to TRBD1. V trimming: 2 bases; J trimming: 4 bases; junction bases outside the gene matches: 2. The length of the CDR3 is 13 residues. Germline-derived CDR1 and CDR2 are MGHRA and YSYEKL. CDR3 region: CASSQYRGYEQYF. The DNA for the CDR3 is TGCGCCAGCAGCCAATACAGGGGTTACGAGCAGTACTTC.

The chain joins TRBV7-6 to TRBJ2-7; D unresolved. V dropped 5 bases and J dropped 0 bases, with 8 bases sitting between them. The germline gives CDR1 SGHVS, CDR2 FNYEAQ. The CDR3 spans 13 residues. CDR3 DNA: TGTGCCAGCAGCAATATGGACTCCTACGAGCAGTACTTC. As protein: CASSNMDSYEQYF.

The chain joins TRBV4-1 to TRBJ2-4, with 15 bases lining up with TRBD2. The length of the CDR3 is 18 residues. V lost 3 bases and J lost 0; bases outside the gene matches: 3. Germline loops: CDR1 MGHRA, CDR2 YSYEKL. CDR3 coding DNA: TGCGCCAGCAGCCAGGGACTAGCGGGAGGTCGAGCCAAAAACATTCAGTACTTC. This encodes CASSQGLAGGRAKNIQYF.

The genes are TRBV4-1 and TRBJ2-1; D possibly corresponds to TRBD2 (6 bases). V lost 4 bases and J 7 bases, leaving 17 bases between the germline ends. This CDR3 has 15 amino acids. The germline V gene encodes CDR1 MGHRA and CDR2 YSYEKL. The CDR3: CASSRRRELRNEQFF. CDR3 DNA: TGCGCCAGCAGCCGACGGAGGGAATTGCGGAATGAGCAGTTCTTC.

J is TRBJ2-5 and V is TRBV6-1; the match to TRBD1 covers 9 bases. CDR1 MNHNS and CDR2 SASEGT come from the germline V gene. The CDR3 loop spans 16 amino acids. V lost 0 bases to trimming and J lost 4 bases; unmatched junction nucleotides: 6. This chain's CDR3 is CASSEALLQGAETQYF. The CDR3 DNA follows: TGTGCCAGCAGTGAAGCGCTTTTACAGGGGGCAGAGACCCAGTACTTC.

The chain has TRBV14 and TRBJ2-5; D call uncertain. With 9 bases removed from V and 2 bases from J, the gap between germline ends came to 4 bases. This CDR3 comprises 10 residues. The germline V gene encodes CDR1 SGHDN and CDR2 FVKESK. The CDR3 DNA reads as TGTGCCAGAAATCAAGAGACCCAGTACTTC. Protein sequence: CARNQETQYF.

V is TRBV6-6 and J is TRBJ1-3; D is perhaps TRBD1 (5 bases). CDR3 length: 16 residues. From germline, CDR1 is MNHNY and CDR2 SVGAGI (reference sequence). Trimming removed 4 bases from V and 3 bases from J, with 16 bases in between. CDR3: CASSFVGAAFGNTIYF. CDR3 in DNA: TGTGCCAGCAGTTTTGTAGGGGCCGCTTTTGGAAACACCATATATTTT.

This clone was counted a single time. The V gene is TRBV28, the J gene TRBJ1-1; a weak D match, TRBD1 (6 bases). Germline V lookup: CDR1 MDHEN, CDR2 SYDVKM. The CDR3 covers 19 residues. V was clipped by 3 bases and J by 1 base, with 24 bases between them. The CDR3 sequence: CASSFFSWGARRRNTEAFF. In DNA, the CDR3 is TGTGCCAGCAGTTTTTTCTCTTGGGGGGCGCGGAGAAGGAACACTGAAGCTTTCTTT.

J is TRBJ2-5 and V is TRBV4-1, with D possibly being TRBD1 (6 bases). V shed 6 bases and J shed 5 bases, with 19 bases lying between them. CDR1 MGHRA and CDR2 YSYEKL come from the germline V gene. The CDR3 totals 15 residues. The DNA of the CDR3 is TGCGCCAGCAGTCTGGGGGCTACTCAGTGGGAGACCCAGTACTTC. Protein product: CASSLGATQWETQYF.

V and J are TRBV7-9 and TRBJ2-1; D not resolved. The CDR3 length is 14 residues. Trimming left V 1 base short and J 3 bases short, with 7 bases between. Germline CDR1 reads SEHNR; CDR2 reads FQNEAQ (reference sequence). In DNA form, the CDR3 reads TGTGCCAGCAGCTTAGTTCCGGGCTACAATGAGCAGTTCTTC. This codes for CASSLVPGYNEQFF. Filled out from reference TRBV7-9 and TRBJ2-1, the complete variable domain reads DTGVSQNPRHKITKRGQNVTFRCDPISEHNRLYWYRQTLGQGPEFLTYFQNEAQLEKSRLLSDRFSAERPKGSFSTLEIQRTEQGDSAMYLCASSLVPGYNEQFFGPGTRLTVL.

Turning to this clone: An end of the junction does not agree with germline; a read error may underlie this. This sequence joins TRBV7-2 and TRBJ2-1, with TRBD2 matching 10 bases. The CDR3 is 15 residues long. The germline CDR1 and CDR2 sequences are SGHTA and FQGNSA. CDR3 nucleotide sequence: TGTGCCAGCAGCCGCTTAGCGGGAGGTCCCTATGAGGAGTTCTTC. Its translation is CASSRLAGGPYEEFF. Variable domain in full (rest from reference TRBV7-2 and TRBJ2-1): GAGVSQSPSNKVTEKGKDVELRCDPISGHTALYWYRQSLGQGLEFLIYFQGNSAPDKSGLPSDRFSAERTGGSVSTLTIQRTQQEDSAVYLCASSRLAGGPYEEFFGPGTRLTVL.